This T cell receptor beta chain was retrieved from a study of response to subunit inactivated influenza vaccine. Whole-study findings and limits: Few additional T cells are recruited per seasonal influenza vaccination, authors suggested.

MiXCR, applied by TCRdb to the RT-PCR reads, yields one record per CDR3 protein. The sample holds hundreds of thousands of distinct CDR3 sequences, 13% seen once. Comments on this clonotype: No antigen is known for it.

V was cut by 2 bases and J by 1 base, with 9 bases left in between. Germline V lookup: CDR1 GTSNPN, CDR2 SVGIG (reference sequence). The CDR3 is 14 amino acids. This rearrangement joins TRBV30 to TRBJ1-5; D remains ambiguous. The origin of this receptor is a man aged 45-65 years who received an inactivated influenza vaccine. Material: PBMCs from blood, obtained 40 to 50 days after vaccination. The CDR3 DNA sequence: TGTGCCTGGAGTTCGGGGTCGAGCAATCAGCCCCAGCATTTT. Protein sequence: CAWSSGSSNQPQHF.